This paragraph reports one TCR beta chain. Its antigen is unidentified. Germline is not matched at one junction end, which may reflect a read error. Peripheral blood came from all dose cohorts at three timepoints. The data derive from a study of OX40 agonist ivuxolimab in advanced cancers. Overall study context: Patients were under 90% male with ages roughly 20 to 85, mean 60. Findings and caveats of the study: Individuals who were partial responders at 0.1-3.0 mg/kg had clonal expansion that ranked among the lowest. Circulating CD4+ and CD8+ T cells showed clonal expansion by week 6 at 0.1 to 3.0 mg/kg.

Looked up from germline, CDR1 is SSHAT and CDR2 is FNYEAQ (reference sequence). The CDR3 covers 17 residues. The method was immunoSEQ multiplex PCR; TCRdb's version includes in-frame clones alone and lacks a portion of them. Here the sample spans around 28,000 clones, around nine tenths being singletons. Sequencing was performed on CD4+ or CD8+ T cells sorted from blood, taken in a trial of the OX40 agonist ivuxolimab. The chain recombines TRBV7-7 with TRBJ2-2, with 9 bases that match TRBD1. The receptor's source is an adult with an advanced solid tumor such as melanoma, head and neck, liver or kidney cancer. CDR3 protein: CASSSRRTGVYGGELFF. CDR3 bases: TGTGCTAGCAGCTCCCGCCGGACAGGGGTTTATGGCGGGGAGCTGTTTTTT.